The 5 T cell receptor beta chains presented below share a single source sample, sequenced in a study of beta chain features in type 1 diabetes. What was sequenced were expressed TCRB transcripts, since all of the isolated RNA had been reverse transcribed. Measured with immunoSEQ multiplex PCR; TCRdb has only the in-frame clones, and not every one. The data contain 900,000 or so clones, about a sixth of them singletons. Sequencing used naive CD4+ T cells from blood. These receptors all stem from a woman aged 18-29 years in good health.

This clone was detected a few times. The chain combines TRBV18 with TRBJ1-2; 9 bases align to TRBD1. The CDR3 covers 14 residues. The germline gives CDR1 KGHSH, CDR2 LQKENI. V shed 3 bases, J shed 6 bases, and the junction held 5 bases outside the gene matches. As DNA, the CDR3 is TGTGCCAGCTCACCGGTAGGGACAGGGCATGGCTACACCTTC. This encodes CASSPVGTGHGYTF.

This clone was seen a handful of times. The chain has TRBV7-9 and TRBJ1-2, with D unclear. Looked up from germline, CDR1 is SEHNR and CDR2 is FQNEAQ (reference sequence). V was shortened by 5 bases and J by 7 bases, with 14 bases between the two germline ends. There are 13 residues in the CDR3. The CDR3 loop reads CASSPGRVGGYTF. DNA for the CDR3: TGTGCCAGCAGCCCCGGGCGGGTAGGTGGCTACACCTTC.

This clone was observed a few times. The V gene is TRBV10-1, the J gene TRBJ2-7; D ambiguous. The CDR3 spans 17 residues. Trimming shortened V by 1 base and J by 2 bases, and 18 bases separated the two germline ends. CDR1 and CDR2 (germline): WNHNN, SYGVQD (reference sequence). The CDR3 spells CASSEFFTPDLTYEQYF. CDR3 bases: TGCGCCAGCAGTGAGTTCTTCACGCCTGATCTCACCTACGAGCAGTACTTC.

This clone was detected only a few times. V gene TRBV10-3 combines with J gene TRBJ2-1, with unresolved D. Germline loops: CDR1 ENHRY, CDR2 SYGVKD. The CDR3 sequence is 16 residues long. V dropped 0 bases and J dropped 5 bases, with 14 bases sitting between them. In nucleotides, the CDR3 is TGTGCCATCAGTGAGTCGACCAGCATACTTCACAATGAGCAGTTCTTC. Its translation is CAISESTSILHNEQFF.

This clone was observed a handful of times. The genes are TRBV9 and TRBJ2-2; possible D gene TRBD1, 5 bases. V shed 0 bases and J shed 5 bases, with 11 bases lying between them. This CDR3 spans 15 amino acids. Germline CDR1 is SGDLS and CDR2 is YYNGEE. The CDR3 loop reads CASSVGASGTGELFF. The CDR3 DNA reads TGTGCCAGCAGCGTAGGTGCCTCAGGGACCGGGGAGCTGTTTTTT. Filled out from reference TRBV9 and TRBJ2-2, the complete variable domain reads DSGVTQTPKHLITATGQRVTLRCSPRSGDLSVYWYQQSLDQGLQFLIQYYNGEERAKGNILERFSAQQFPDLHSELNLSSLELGDSALYFCASSVGASGTGELFFGEGSRLTVL.